The 27 T cell receptor beta chains below all came from one sample that was sequenced in a study of shared clonotypes between healthy human individuals. Generated by immunoSEQ multiplex PCR, the TCRdb table keeps only in-frame clones and is missing some. The sample lists under 1,100,000 clones; about 75% were seen once. Sequences were obtained from memory CD4+ T cells sorted from blood. Stated subset: CD45RA-negative fraction. These TCRs come from a man aged 18-30 years in good health.

This clone showed up just once. J is TRBJ2-3 and V is TRBV10-1; D remains unclear. The CDR3 sequence is 14 residues long. Germline V CDR1 and CDR2: WNHNN, SYGVQD (reference sequence). The germline V and J ends were trimmed by 7 bases and 0 bases, with 11 bases remaining between them. CDR3 in DNA: TGCGCCAGCAAAGAGGATACTAGCACAGATACGCAGTATTTT. Encoded protein: CASKEDTSTDTQYF.

This clone occurred a few times. The CDR3 nucleotides read TGTGCCATTTGCCGGGACTTCAATAGCAATCAGCCCCAGCATTTT. Translated: CAICRDFNSNQPQHF. V is TRBV28 and J is TRBJ1-5; the D gene is possibly TRBD1 (5 bases). This CDR3 is built from 15 residues. Germline V gene data show CDR1 as MDHEN and CDR2 as SYDVKM. V was clipped by 10 bases and J by 0 bases, with 16 bases between them.

This clone was seen repeatedly, ten times or more. The gene calls are TRBV21-1 and TRBJ1-2; TRBD1 is taken as the D call from the table, unchecked against the DNA. TRBV21-1 is tagged as a pseudogene. The CDR3 consists of 15 residues. Here the CDR3 DNA reads TGTGCCAGCAGCGGACGGGACAGGGAGAATTATGGCTACACCTTC. As protein: CASSGRDRENYGYTF.

This chain links TRBV6-5 with TRBJ2-1; 9 nucleotides line up with TRBD1. Germline-derived CDR1 and CDR2 are MNHEY and SVGAGI. The junction had 2 bases not matched to a gene; V was cut back by 4 bases and J by 4 bases. The CDR3 runs to 14 residues. CDR3 nucleotides: TGTGCCAGCAGTTCAGACAGGGGGTACAATGAGCAGTTCTTC. This gives the protein CASSSDRGYNEQFF.

This chain joins TRBV28 and TRBJ2-5; D might be TRBD1 (5 bases). Germline CDR1 is MDHEN and CDR2 is SYDVKM. The CDR3 consists of 17 residues. Trimming took 6 bases from V and 0 from J, leaving 20 bases between them. As DNA, the CDR3 is TGTGCCAGCAGCGGATTTTTGGGGCAAAAGAACCAAGAGACCCAGTACTTC. It codes for CASSGFLGQKNQETQYF. The full variable domain, with the rest looked up from reference TRBV28 and TRBJ2-5, is DVKVTQSSRYLVKRTGEKVFLECVQDMDHENMFWYRQDPGLGLRLIYFSYDVKMKEKGDIPEGYSVSREKKERFSLILESASTNQTSMYLCASSGFLGQKNQETQYFGPGTRLLVL.

The chain recombines TRBV10-2 with TRBJ1-2, with D tentatively TRBD1 (5 bases). The V end was cut by 4 bases, the J end by 4 bases, with 13 bases between. This CDR3 has 14 amino acids. Germline loops: CDR1 WSHSY, CDR2 SAAADI. The CDR3 reads CASSGGGPRYGYTF. CDR3 sequence (DNA): TGCGCCAGCAGTGGGGGGGGACCGCGCTATGGCTACACCTTC.

This chain connects TRBV28 to TRBJ1-6, with 9 bases fitting TRBD1. CDR1 is MDHEN, CDR2 SYDVKM, per germline. The CDR3 has 13 amino acids. V lost 5 bases, J lost 14 bases, and 7 bases stayed unmatched. For the CDR3, the DNA is TGTGCCAGCAGTACTCCGGGACAGGGAACCCTCCACTTT. This encodes CASSTPGQGTLHF.

The CDR3 nucleotides read TGTGCCAGCAGCTTTCAGGGGGGTGCTTCTGAAGCTTTCTTT. Amino acid sequence: CASSFQGGASEAFF. V gene TRBV11-2 combines with J gene TRBJ1-1, with 7 positions matching TRBD1. The ends lost 3 bases at V and 6 bases at J; junction bases unmatched: 7. The CDR3 is made up of 14 amino acids. CDR1 and CDR2 from the germline V gene are SGHAT and FQNNGV.

The CDR3 DNA is TGCAGCGTTCGGAGTCACGGCGGAGAGACCCAGTACTTC. Its protein product is CSVRSHGGETQYF. V usage is TRBV29-1 and J usage is TRBJ2-5; D call uncertain. The CDR3 has 13 amino acids. V lost 5 bases and J lost 4, with 14 bases in between. Germline V gene data show CDR1 as SQVTM and CDR2 as ANQGSEA.

This clone was counted once. This chain connects TRBV30 to TRBJ1-1, with no clear D. This CDR3 is 12 amino acids long. Trimming removed 6 bases at V and 2 bases at J, with 10 bases between. Germline V gene lookup returns CDR1 GTSNPN and CDR2 SVGIG (reference sequence). DNA for the CDR3: TGTGCCTGCGCCCCAGGTAACACTGAAGCTTTCTTT. Translation gives CACAPGNTEAFF.

The count of this clone is one. The rearrangement joins TRBV5-1 to TRBJ1-5; D is ambiguous. The V end lost 1 base, the J end lost 6 bases, and 17 bases lay between the germline ends. This CDR3 is 16 amino acids long. Germline V gene sequence: CDR1 SGHRS, CDR2 YFSETQ. For the CDR3, the DNA is TGCGCCAGCAGCTTGACGACGGAAGGGCTTAGTCAGCCCCAGCATTTT. Translated, it gives CASSLTTEGLSQPQHF.

The chain has TRBV7-2 and TRBJ2-7; D is unresolved. The CDR3 is 14 residues long. Trimming took off 1 base at V and 4 bases at J, with 11 bases between the two ends. Germline CDR1 reads SGHTA; CDR2 reads FQGNSA. The CDR3 coding sequence is TGTGCCAGCAGCTTAGGCCCTCTCTTGTACGAGCAGTACTTC. Translated, it gives CASSLGPLLYEQYF.

The chain links TRBV7-5 to TRBJ2-7; TRBD2 was called by the table and not checked on the DNA. TRBV7-5 represents a pseudogene. The CDR3 is 16 residues long. CDR3 region: CARSSKRDPRENEQYF. CDR3 DNA: TGTGCCAGAAGCTCCAAGCGGGACCCCCGAGAGAACGAGCAGTACTTC.

This chain joins TRBV5-1 and TRBJ2-3; 8 positions agree with TRBD2. The J segment lost 0 bases and the V segment lost 4 bases, leaving 7 bases of the junction unmatched. CDR1 and CDR2 (germline): SGHRS, YFSETQ. The CDR3 spans 16 residues. This CDR3 is CASSPQRESSTDTQYF. As DNA, the CDR3 is TGCGCCAGCAGCCCCCAGCGGGAGAGCAGCACAGATACGCAGTATTTT.

V is TRBV6-6 and J is TRBJ2-2; 9 positions match TRBD1. CDR1 MNHNY and CDR2 SVGAGI come from the germline V gene (reference sequence). The CDR3 extends over 15 amino acids. The V gene end was trimmed by 5 bases and the J gene end by 6 bases; junction bases not matched to a gene: 7. The CDR3: CASSPGTGSSGELFF. The CDR3 nucleotides read TGTGCCAGCAGTCCGGGGACAGGGTCGTCCGGGGAGCTGTTTTTT.

This chain connects TRBV7-2 to TRBJ2-2; D is possibly TRBD1 (6 bases). The CDR3 loop spans 14 amino acids. The germline V and J ends were trimmed by 2 bases and 5 bases, with 9 bases remaining between them. Germline V CDR1 and CDR2: SGHTA, FQGNSA. The CDR3 reads CASSLNRATGELFF. CDR3 bases: TGTGCCAGCAGCTTAAACAGGGCTACCGGGGAGCTGTTTTTT.

As concerns this clone: Other DNA sequences in the same sample also yield this CDR3. J is TRBJ2-5 and V is TRBV6-1; maybe TRBD1 (6 bases). The germline V gene has CDR1 MNHNS and CDR2 SASEGT. Trimming shortened V by 3 bases and J by 5 bases, and 13 bases separated the two germline ends. This CDR3 region has 14 residues. The CDR3 protein is CASSENRVEETQYF. The CDR3 DNA sequence: TGTGCCAGCAGTGAGAACAGGGTAGAGGAGACCCAGTACTTC.

The genes are TRBV7-2 and TRBJ2-3; weak D call: TRBD1 (6 bases). V was clipped by 6 bases and J by 2 bases, with 18 bases between them. Germline V lookup: CDR1 SGHTA, CDR2 FQGNSA. This CDR3 contains 16 residues. CDR3 residues: CASRPTGHRPTDTQYF. The DNA for the CDR3 is TGTGCCAGCAGGCCAACGGGACACCGACCCACAGATACGCAGTATTTT.

The chain recombines TRBV6-1 with TRBJ2-7, with D perhaps matching TRBD1 or TRBD2 (5 bases each). Deletions cut 7 bases from V and 0 bases from J, with 16 bases between. The CDR3 consists of 15 residues. Germline CDR1 MNHNS, CDR2 SASEGT. CDR3 coding DNA: TGTGCCAGCATTCCTGCCTGGGGGTCCTCCTACGAGCAGTACTTC. Translated, it gives CASIPAWGSSYEQYF.

This CDR3 reads CASSLGPVQETQYF. DNA of the CDR3: TGTGCCAGCAGCTTGGGGCCAGTCCAAGAGACCCAGTACTTC. V gene TRBV11-2 combines with J gene TRBJ2-5; D possibly corresponds to TRBD1 (5 bases). Germline assignment: CDR1 SGHAT and CDR2 FQNNGV. V dropped 3 bases and J dropped 1 base, with 9 bases sitting between them. The CDR3 is 14 residues long.

The chain is built from TRBV18 and TRBJ1-1; D not resolved. Germline-derived CDR1 and CDR2 are KGHSH and LQKENI. V was clipped by 1 base and J by 1 base, with 7 bases between them. This CDR3 has 14 residues. The CDR3 sequence: CASSPLNSNTEAFF. CDR3 DNA: TGTGCCAGCTCACCACTTAACTCGAACACTGAAGCTTTCTTT.

The chain employs TRBV6-5 and TRBJ2-1, with TRBD2 identical over 10 bases. J lost 7 bases, V lost 6 bases, and 9 bases had no gene match. The length of the CDR3 is 15 residues. CDR1 is MNHEY and CDR2 is SVGAGI in the germline V gene. The chain's CDR3 is CASRGLAGVENEQFF. The CDR3 region has the DNA TGTGCCAGCAGGGGGCTAGCGGGAGTGGAGAATGAGCAGTTCTTC.

The chain couples TRBV29-1 to TRBJ2-1; 7 bases fit TRBD2. The germline gives CDR1 SQVTM, CDR2 ANQGSEA. Trimming took 4 bases from V and 6 from J; bases not matched to a gene: 0. The CDR3 has 11 amino acids. The CDR3 coding sequence is TGCAGCGTTGGGGGGGGCAATGAGCAGTTCTTC. This translates into CSVGGGNEQFF.

For this clone: This may arise from a read error, as a much more abundant clone is one base away. The DNA of the CDR3 is TGCGCCAGCAGCAAGGCAACCTACGAGCAGTACTTC. Translated, it gives CASSKATYEQYF. The chain combines TRBV5-1 with TRBJ2-7; D ambiguous. The CDR3 length is 12 residues. The germline V gene encodes CDR1 SGHRS and CDR2 YFSETQ. The germline V and J ends were trimmed by 4 bases and 2 bases, with 7 bases remaining between them.

The chain employs TRBV30 and TRBJ1-5; D is perhaps TRBD1 (6 bases). In germline, CDR1 is GTSNPN, CDR2 SVGIG (reference sequence). The CDR3 runs 17 residues. V was shortened by 0 bases and J by 2 bases, with 17 bases between the two germline ends. In DNA, the CDR3 is TGTGCCTGGAGTGTACAAACTAACAGGGCTGGCAATCAGCCCCAGCATTTT. Its protein is CAWSVQTNRAGNQPQHF. Complete variable domain (other parts from reference TRBV30 and TRBJ1-5): SQTIHQWPATLVQPVGSPLSLECTVEGTSNPNLYWYRQAAGRGLQLLFYSVGIGQISSEVPQNLSASRPQDRQFILSSKKLLLSDSGFYLCAWSVQTNRAGNQPQHFGDGTRLSIL.

Written as DNA, the CDR3 is TGTGCCAGCAGCTTGGCTAGCCAGATTAAGAAGAGCGAGCAGTACTTC. This encodes CASSLASQIKKSEQYF. The chain links TRBV5-6 to TRBJ2-7, with a possible D match to TRBD2 (5 bases). Germline values: CDR1 SGHDT, CDR2 YYEEEE. The ends were cut back, 0 bases at V and 6 bases at J, with 19 bases in the middle. This CDR3 contains 16 residues.

The rearrangement joins TRBV28 to TRBJ1-2; tentative D call: TRBD1 (6 bases). CDR1 MDHEN and CDR2 SYDVKM come from the germline V gene. This CDR3 spans 15 amino acids. V lost 1 base to trimming and J lost 7 bases, with 16 bases between them. This CDR3 reads CASSLFRGGVGGYTF. DNA of the CDR3: TGTGCCAGCAGTTTATTCAGGGGTGGAGTCGGTGGCTACACCTTC.